This TCR beta chain derives from a study of blood T cell repertoires in COVID-19. Study overall: T cells, B-cell-depleted T cells, or PBMCs provided the cDNA or gDNA that served as material.

Across fewer than 25 US areas, participants ranged in age from about 18 to 100 years. This clone was recorded once. Authors' methods: The assay estimated nucleated cells by amplifying reference gene primers. Sequencing used immunoSEQ multiplex PCR; TCRdb keeps in-frame clones, though not all of them. Clone size and V and J calls were adopted from that table, with D and trimming inferred from the DNA. This table holds roughly 190,000 clones, 85% to 90% found once. This CDR3 region has 16 residues. The junction had 6 bases not matched to a gene; V was cut back by 3 bases and J by 0 bases. What was sequenced was PBMCs or T cells enriched from blood (not recorded which). The sequence was collected from a woman between 40 and 55 years old in a cohort exposed to, infected with or recovered from COVID-19 (not recorded which). This chain joins TRBV23-1 and TRBJ1-1, with TRBD1 identical over 8 bases. TRBV23-1 is given ORF status, its function remaining uncertain. For the CDR3, the DNA is TGCGCCAGCAGTCACAGGGGGCTTTTCGTGAACACTGAAGCTTTCTTT. This encodes CASSHRGLFVNTEAFF.